The 27 T cell receptor beta chains reported below all come from one sample, sequenced in a study of cytomegalovirus exposure and HLA in healthy donors. Use of 60 Vbeta and 13 Jbeta primers characterized the PCR. Assay: immunoSEQ multiplex PCR; the TCRdb copy retains only in-frame clones and omits some. The table includes 120,000 or so clones, 65% to 80% detected once. Sequencing input: PBMCs. These receptors were collected from a woman aged 40 to 55 in good health and CMV-seropositive.

The CDR3 DNA reads as TGTGCCAGCGTTGCACAGGGCACTGAAGCTTTCTTT. Protein product: CASVAQGTEAFF. The V and J genes are TRBV18 and TRBJ1-1, with a weak D call TRBD1 (6 bases). This CDR3 comprises 12 residues. CDR1 is KGHSH, CDR2 LQKENI, per germline. The V end was cut by 8 bases, the J end by 4 bases, with 11 bases between.

The rearrangement joins TRBV7-2 to TRBJ1-1, with D uncertain. Germline values: CDR1 SGHTA, CDR2 FQGNSA. The V end lost 1 base, the J end lost 3 bases, and 6 bases lay between the germline ends. CDR3 length: 13 amino acids. The CDR3 here is CASSLGQYTEAFF. The CDR3 bases are TGTGCCAGCAGCTTAGGCCAGTACACTGAAGCTTTCTTT.

This rearrangement joins TRBV25-1 to TRBJ1-1, with 7 positions matching TRBD1. The germline gives CDR1 MGHDK, CDR2 SYGVNS. The CDR3 consists of 13 residues. With 3 bases clipped from V and 9 bases from J, the junction kept 7 bases outside the gene matches. CDR3 amino acids: CASSDGEQGQAFF. CDR3 nucleotide sequence: TGTGCCAGCAGTGATGGGGAACAGGGGCAAGCTTTCTTT.

The CDR3 is CASSQDWPGLSEQYF. The CDR3 nucleotides are TGCGCCAGCAGCCAAGACTGGCCAGGGTTATCCGAGCAGTACTTC. The V and J genes are TRBV4-1 and TRBJ2-5; D may be TRBD1 (5 bases). The J call may be mistaken, given a closer DNA end match to TRBJ2-7. CDR1 MGHRA and CDR2 YSYEKL come from the germline V gene. The CDR3 is made up of 15 amino acids.

This clone appeared a few times. The chain uses TRBV16 and TRBJ2-6; D might be TRBD2 (5 bases). Germline CDR1 and CDR2: KGHSY and FQNENV. The CDR3 is 17 amino acids. The V and J ends lost 0 bases and 0 bases respectively, with 9 bases between them. The CDR3 sequence: CASSQSFGSSGANVLTF. Here the CDR3 DNA reads TGTGCCAGCAGCCAATCTTTTGGGAGCTCTGGGGCCAACGTCCTGACTTTC.

In its sample, this clone was seen a few times. The chain joins TRBV9 to TRBJ1-1; no clear D. There are 14 residues in the CDR3. Trimming stripped 0 bases from V and 3 bases from J, with 9 bases between. CDR1 is SGDLS, CDR2 YYNGEE, per germline. In nucleotides, the CDR3 is TGTGCCAGCAGCGTAGTAAGGAGCGACACTGAAGCTTTCTTT. This sequence encodes CASSVVRSDTEAFF.

The gene calls are TRBV7-2 and TRBJ2-5; 7 nucleotides align to TRBD2. The CDR3 sequence is 14 residues long. CDR1 and CDR2 (germline): SGHTA, FQGNSA. J gave up 1 base and V 5 bases, and 4 bases lay outside the gene matches. CDR3 protein: CASSIPSGQETQYF. CDR3 nucleotide sequence: TGTGCCAGCAGCATCCCTAGCGGCCAAGAGACCCAGTACTTC.

The CDR3 region is CASSSSTGVTEAFF. The CDR3 DNA reads as TGTGCCAGCAGCTCCTCGACAGGGGTCACTGAAGCTTTCTTT. The chain recombines TRBV5-4 with TRBJ1-1; 8 nucleotides align to TRBD1. The V segment lost 3 bases and the J segment 4 bases; nucleotides outside the gene matches: 5. CDR1 is SGHNT and CDR2 is YYREEE in the germline V gene (reference sequence). The CDR3 has 14 residues. The full variable domain, rest sourced from reference TRBV5-4 and TRBJ1-1, is ETGVTQSPTHLIKTRGQQVTLRCSSQSGHNTVSWYQQALGQGPQFIFQYYREEENGRGNFPPRFSGLQFPNYSSELNVNALELDDSALYLCASSSSTGVTEAFFGQGTRLTVV.

The chain is built from TRBV2 and TRBJ2-5; the D is unclear. The CDR3 covers 13 residues. CDR1 SNHLY and CDR2 FYNNEI come from the germline V gene. Trimming left V 8 bases short and J 1 base short, with 11 bases between. The CDR3 coding sequence is TGTGCCAGCCAACAGCTACCCCAAGAGACCCAGTACTTC. Translation gives CASQQLPQETQYF.

The chain recombines TRBV7-9 with TRBJ2-1, with 12 bases lining up with TRBD2. CDR3 size: 15 residues. The ends lost 5 bases at V and 4 bases at J; junction bases unmatched: 3. In germline, CDR1 is SEHNR, CDR2 FQNEAQ (reference sequence). The CDR3: CASSMLAGGYNEQFF. CDR3 nucleotides: TGTGCCAGCAGCATGCTAGCGGGAGGGTACAATGAGCAGTTCTTC.

The chain recombines TRBV2 with TRBJ2-6; tentative D call: TRBD1 (5 bases). The CDR3 has 17 amino acids. V was shortened by 6 bases and J by 0 bases, with 15 bases between the two germline ends. Germline lookup yields CDR1 SNHLY and CDR2 FYNNEI. DNA for the CDR3: TGTGCCAGCAGATTAAGTTACAGGATCTCTGGGGCCAACGTCCTGACTTTC. Protein: CASRLSYRISGANVLTF.

The chain has TRBV19 and TRBJ1-2, with D possibly being TRBD1 (6 bases). The CDR3 is made up of 14 amino acids. Germline values: CDR1 LNHDA, CDR2 SQIVND (reference sequence). Trimming shortened V by 1 base and J by 2 bases, and 8 bases separated the two germline ends. CDR3 coding DNA: TGTGCCAGTAGTATAGTTCAGGGGAACTATGGCTACACCTTC. Encoded protein: CASSIVQGNYGYTF.

Comments on this clone: This CDR3 is also generated by other DNA sequences in the sample. This chain joins TRBV18 and TRBJ1-5; D unresolved. CDR1 and CDR2 from the germline V gene are KGHSH and LQKENI. This CDR3 region has 14 residues. The V and J ends lost 2 bases and 2 bases respectively, with 7 bases between them. In nucleotides, the CDR3 is TGTGCCAGCTCACCATCCGGGGGCAATCAGCCCCAGCATTTT. The encoded protein is CASSPSGGNQPQHF.

V and J are TRBV16 and TRBJ1-5, with 9 nucleotides matching TRBD1. CDR3 length: 16 amino acids. The V gene's germline CDR1 is KGHSY and CDR2 FQNENV. Trimming took 0 bases from V and 6 from J; bases not matched to a gene: 6. CDR3 sequence reads: CASSQSGIQGAQPQHF. CDR3 nucleotides: TGTGCCAGCAGCCAATCGGGGATACAGGGGGCTCAGCCCCAGCATTTT.

This sequence joins TRBV15 and TRBJ2-1; tentatively, D is TRBD2 (6 bases). The V end lost 3 bases, the J end lost 9 bases, and 18 bases lay between the germline ends. This CDR3 is 15 amino acids long. The germline gives CDR1 LNHNV, CDR2 YYDKDF (reference sequence). This chain's CDR3 is CATSRAFSGSSEQFF. CDR3 in DNA: TGTGCCACCAGCAGGGCTTTTTCCGGGAGCAGTGAGCAGTTCTTC. Drawing the rest from reference TRBV15 and TRBJ2-1, the complete variable domain is DAMVIQNPRYQVTQFGKPVTLSCSQTLNHNVMYWYQQKSSQAPKLLFHYYDKDFNNEADTPDNFQSRRPNTSFCFLDIRSPGLGDTAMYLCATSRAFSGSSEQFFGPGTRLTVL.

The V gene is TRBV29-1, the J gene TRBJ1-1, with D possibly being TRBD1 (5 bases). Trimming removed 6 bases at V and 0 bases at J, with 11 bases between. CDR1 and CDR2 (germline): SQVTM, ANQGSEA. CDR3 size: 13 residues. Here the CDR3 DNA reads TGCAGCGTCTCCAGGGATATGAACACTGAAGCTTTCTTT. Its translation is CSVSRDMNTEAFF. Full variable domain (missing parts from reference TRBV29-1 and TRBJ1-1): SAVISQKPSRDICQRGTSLTIQCQVDSQVTMMFWYRQQPGQSLTLIATANQGSEATYESGFVIDKFPISRPNLTFSTLTVSNMSPEDSSIYLCSVSRDMNTEAFFGQGTRLTVV.

The chain joins TRBV9 to TRBJ2-3; 7 nucleotides line up with TRBD2. V lost 0 bases, J lost 3 bases, and 7 bases stayed unmatched. Germline CDR1 is SGDLS and CDR2 is YYNGEE. This CDR3 has 16 residues. The CDR3 protein is CASSVGASGTTDTQYF. The DNA for the CDR3 is TGTGCCAGCAGCGTAGGGGCTAGCGGTACTACAGATACGCAGTATTTT.

This clone was recorded only once. This chain joins TRBV11-1 and TRBJ2-3; D might be TRBD1 (5 bases). V lost 1 base and J 3 bases, leaving 11 bases between the germline ends. The germline V gene encodes CDR1 SGHAT and CDR2 FQDESV (reference sequence). The CDR3 consists of 15 residues. The CDR3 reads CASSLGGRVTDTQYF. The DNA of the CDR3 is TGTGCCAGCAGCTTAGGAGGCAGGGTTACAGATACGCAGTATTTT.

The CDR3 spells CASSQRTAQSHGANYGYTF. The CDR3 DNA reads as TGCGCCAGCAGCCAACGGACCGCCCAAAGTCACGGGGCTAACTATGGCTACACCTTC. This chain connects TRBV5-1 to TRBJ1-2; D uncertain. CDR3 length: 19 residues. Germline-derived CDR1 and CDR2 are SGHRS and YFSETQ. The V and J ends lost 4 bases and 0 bases respectively, with 25 bases between them. Using reference TRBV5-1 and TRBJ1-2 for the parts outside the CDR3, the full variable domain is KAGVTQTPRYLIKTRGQQVTLSCSPISGHRSVSWYQQTPGQGLQFLFEYFSETQRNKGNFPGRFSGRQFSNSRSEMNVSTLELGDSALYLCASSQRTAQSHGANYGYTFGSGTRLTVV.

The chain couples TRBV2 to TRBJ2-3, with 9 bases matching TRBD2. V gave up 5 bases and J gave up 6 bases; unmatched junction bases: 3. CDR1 SNHLY and CDR2 FYNNEI come from the germline V gene. CDR3 size: 13 residues. As DNA, the CDR3 is TGTGCCAGCAGTATGCGGGGGGGCGATACGCAGTATTTT. It codes for CASSMRGGDTQYF.

The rearrangement joins TRBV2 to TRBJ1-2, with 9 bases fitting TRBD1. CDR1 is SNHLY and CDR2 is FYNNEI in the germline V gene. After removal of 4 bases from V and 8 bases from J, the junction contained 5 bases not matched to a gene. The CDR3 sequence is 13 residues long. CDR3 amino acids: CASSGTGARGYTF. The CDR3, as DNA: TGTGCCAGCAGTGGGACAGGGGCGAGGGGCTACACCTTC.

The chain links TRBV5-1 to TRBJ2-7; TRBD1 matches 7 bases. The J segment lost 6 bases and the V segment lost 1 base, leaving 4 bases of the junction unmatched. This CDR3 has 13 residues. Germline lookup yields CDR1 SGHRS and CDR2 YFSETQ. The CDR3 DNA follows: TGCGCCAGCAGCTTGAGAGGGGGCTCCGAGCAGTACTTC. It translates to CASSLRGGSEQYF.

This clone has just a few counts. This sequence joins TRBV9 and TRBJ2-3; TRBD2 matches at 7 bases. Losses at the gene ends were 2 bases for V and 0 bases for J; bases not matched to a gene: 6. Per germline, CDR1 SGDLS and CDR2 YYNGEE. The CDR3 runs 16 residues. The CDR3 DNA follows: TGTGCCAGCAGCGTTCGTGCGGGAGAGAGCACAGATACGCAGTATTTT. It specifies CASSVRAGESTDTQYF.

V gene TRBV11-2 combines with J gene TRBJ2-3, with a weak D call TRBD1 (5 bases). The CDR3 totals 14 residues. The germline CDR1 and CDR2 sequences are SGHAT and FQNNGV. V lost 3 bases to trimming and J lost 2 bases, with 9 bases between them. The CDR3: CASSFTGVTDTQYF. The CDR3 DNA sequence: TGTGCCAGCAGCTTTACAGGAGTCACAGATACGCAGTATTTT.

This chain joins TRBV5-4 and TRBJ2-3; no clear D. The CDR3 length is 14 residues. V was cut by 6 bases and J by 2 bases, with 13 bases left in between. From germline, CDR1 is SGHNT and CDR2 YYREEE (reference sequence). In DNA form, the CDR3 reads TGTGCCAGCAACAACGTCTCCCTCACAGATACGCAGTATTTT. It translates to CASNNVSLTDTQYF.

The CDR3 DNA reads TGCGCCAGCAGCTTTGACAGCTATAATGAAAAACTGTTTTTT. Encoded protein: CASSFDSYNEKLFF. The chain recombines TRBV5-1 with TRBJ1-4, with a tentative D call TRBD1 (5 bases). The CDR3 runs 14 residues. V lost 2 bases and J lost 4, with 9 bases in between. Germline V gene lookup returns CDR1 SGHRS and CDR2 YFSETQ.

The gene calls are TRBV7-9 and TRBJ2-1; D gene ambiguous. Germline V gives CDR1 SEHNR, CDR2 FQNEAQ (reference sequence). This CDR3 comprises 18 residues. Trimming left V 2 bases short and J 8 bases short, with 25 bases between. The CDR3 coding sequence is TGTGCCAGCAGCTTAAGGCGGTCCCGTGCGACTCCAGTTGATGAGCAGTTCTTC. It is translated as CASSLRRSRATPVDEQFF.